Shown below are 14 T cell receptor beta chains from a single sample sequenced in a study of T cells in Graves' hyperthyroidism and ophthalmopathy. There were TCR beta CDR3 regions amplified from RNA transcripts. Researchers ran a first-round RT-PCR on the TCR CDR3 using the HTBI primer set. TCRdb re-called the multiplex PCR reads with MiXCR, one entry per CDR3 protein. The data contain about 380,000 distinct CDR3 sequences, about 14% of them singletons. The sample was blood. These receptors all stem from a woman aged 25 to 39 with Graves' ophthalmopathy.

The V and J genes are TRBV6-2 or TRBV6-3 and TRBJ1-1, with 10 bases that match TRBD1. Germline V lookup: CDR1 MNHEY, CDR2 SVGEGT. The CDR3 runs 14 residues. Unmatched junction bases numbered 6, after V lost 7 bases and J lost 4 bases. In DNA, the CDR3 is TGTGCCAGCATTTCGGGACAGGGGTCCACTGAAGCTTTCTTT. This translates into CASISGQGSTEAFF.

About this clonotype: This clone may be a read error of a much larger clone one base away. This chain uses TRBV5-1 with TRBJ1-3, with D possibly TRBD1 on 5 matching bases. In germline, CDR1 is SGHRS, CDR2 YFSETQ. CDR3 length: 16 residues. CDR3 in amino acids: CDSSPPFPGAGNTIYF. The CDR3 DNA follows: TGCGACAGCAGTCCCCCCTTCCCGGGGGCTGGAAACACCATATATTTT.

Worth noting for this clonotype: Just one base apart from a much larger clone, this may be a read error. The rearrangement uses TRBV12-3 or TRBV12-4 and TRBJ1-5, with D tentatively TRBD1 (5 bases). This CDR3 is built from 14 residues. V was shortened by 1 base and J by 9 bases, with 13 bases between the two germline ends. CDR3 amino acids: CASSLVQGGRPQHF. In nucleotides, the CDR3 is TGTGCCAGCAGTTTAGTCCAGGGAGGTCGGCCCCAGCATTTT.

V is TRBV25-1 and J is TRBJ1-1; D is ambiguous. The germline gives CDR1 MGHDK, CDR2 SYGVNS. Trimming stripped 7 bases from V and 3 bases from J, with 12 bases between. CDR3 length: 13 amino acids. Written as DNA, the CDR3 is TGTGCCAGCATCGGTATAATGGACACTGAAGCTTTCTTT. Residues: CASIGIMDTEAFF.

In this sample, this clonotype turned up once. It may be a read error: a sequence one base away is much more abundant. This chain links TRBV7-9 with TRBJ1-2; D not certain. Germline V gene data show CDR1 as SEHNR and CDR2 as FQNEAQ (reference sequence). Between the trimmed V and J ends, which lost 2 bases and 0 bases, there was a span of 7 bases. This CDR3 has 14 residues. DNA for the CDR3: TGTGCCAGCAGCTTATCAGTCGCTAACTATGGCTACACCTTC. Protein: CASSLSVANYGYTF.

The chain combines TRBV11-2 with TRBJ2-2, with D perhaps matching TRBD2 (7 bases). Germline V lookup: CDR1 SGHAT, CDR2 FQNNGV. This CDR3 region has 20 residues. Trimming pared 7 bases from V and 5 bases from J, leaving 32 bases between. The DNA of the CDR3 is TGTGCCAGCATCCCTCTTGCCACGCTGATTGGGGGGGCCAGTACCGGGGAGCTGTTTTTT. Amino acids: CASIPLATLIGGASTGELFF. Variable domain in full (rest from reference TRBV11-2 and TRBJ2-2): EAGVAQSPRYKIIEKRQSVAFWCNPISGHATLYWYQQILGQGPKLLIQFQNNGVVDDSQLPKDRFSAERLKGVDSTLKIQPAKLEDSAVYLCASIPLATLIGGASTGELFFGEGSRLTVL.

This clonotype has a count of ten or more. This chain links TRBV7-9 with TRBJ1-2; 7 bases are shared with TRBD1. Germline V lookup: CDR1 SEHNR, CDR2 FQNEAQ (reference sequence). This CDR3 is built from 16 residues. With V trimmed by 0 bases and J by 7 bases, 11 bases remained unmatched. CDR3 DNA sequence: TGTGCCAGCAGCTTAGCGTCCAGGGGGGCGAGTGGTGGCTACACCTTC. Its translation: CASSLASRGASGGYTF.

In this sample, this clonotype turned up a few times. The chain links TRBV6-1 to TRBJ2-3, with D perhaps assigned TRBD1 or TRBD2 (6 bases each). V was clipped by 5 bases and J by 3 bases, with 18 bases between them. CDR3 length equals 16 residues. Germline V gene lookup returns CDR1 MNHNS and CDR2 SASEGT. The CDR3 here is CASSPQAGGLTDTQYF. CDR3 bases: TGTGCCAGCAGTCCGCAAGCCGGGGGCCTGACAGATACGCAGTATTTT.

Many counts were recorded for this clonotype. The V and J genes are TRBV2 and TRBJ2-3; the match to TRBD2 covers 7 bases. Germline CDR1 and CDR2: SNHLY and FYNNEI. The CDR3 contains 12 residues. With 10 bases clipped from V and 5 bases from J, the junction kept 6 bases outside the gene matches. Here the CDR3 DNA reads TGTGCCACCGGACTAGTCGAAGATACGCAGTATTTT. Translation: CATGLVEDTQYF.

This clonotype came up many times. The V call is TRBV3-1, the J call TRBJ1-5; D ambiguous. The V gene's germline CDR1 is LGHDT and CDR2 YNNKEL (reference sequence). The V gene lost 5 bases and the J gene lost 0 bases, with 11 bases spanning the gap. This CDR3 comprises 15 residues. DNA for the CDR3: TGTGCCAGCAGCTTCGGAACAAATAGCAATCAGCCCCAGCATTTT. Protein product: CASSFGTNSNQPQHF.

This clonotype has a count of ten or more. The rearrangement uses TRBV12-3 or TRBV12-4 and TRBJ2-1; D tentatively reads TRBD1 or TRBD2 (5 bases each). CDR3 length: 16 amino acids. V lost 7 bases to trimming and J lost 6 bases, with 22 bases between them. The CDR3 DNA sequence: TGTGCCAGCACCAAAAGGGACGGGGATATGCGCAATGAGCAGTTCTTC. Translated: CASTKRDGDMRNEQFF.

This clonotype came up many times. V usage is TRBV6-2 or TRBV6-3 and J usage is TRBJ2-3; no reliable D call. Trimming removed 2 bases from V and 0 bases from J, with 9 bases in between. Looked up from germline, CDR1 is MNHEY and CDR2 is SVGEGT. The CDR3 runs to 15 residues. Here the CDR3 reads CASSYGAYSTDTQYF. As DNA, the CDR3 is TGTGCCAGCAGTTACGGTGCGTATAGCACAGATACGCAGTATTTT.

The sample holds many counts of this clonotype. The V and J genes are TRBV28 and TRBJ2-1; D may correspond to TRBD1 or TRBD2 (7 bases each). This CDR3 is 16 amino acids long. Trimming stripped 6 bases from V and 2 bases from J, with 17 bases between. The V gene's germline CDR1 is MDHEN and CDR2 SYDVKM. CDR3 region: CASSQGGGYPYNEQFF. The CDR3 bases are TGTGCCAGCAGCCAGGGGGGGGGGTACCCCTACAATGAGCAGTTCTTC. The full variable domain, in which reference TRBV28 and TRBJ2-1 provide the parts outside the CDR3, is DVKVTQSSRYLVKRTGEKVFLECVQDMDHENMFWYRQDPGLGLRLIYFSYDVKMKEKGDIPEGYSVSREKKERFSLILESASTNQTSMYLCASSQGGGYPYNEQFFGPGTRLTVL.

A few counts support this clonotype. The chain links TRBV27 to TRBJ2-2, with TRBD1 identical over 7 bases. The V gene's germline CDR1 is MNHEY and CDR2 SMNVEV (reference sequence). The CDR3 consists of 17 residues. V lost 5 bases and J lost 1; bases outside the gene matches: 10. For the CDR3, the DNA is TGTGCCAGCAGTAAAACAGGGGCCCCCGGGAACACCGGGGAGCTGTTTTTT. It encodes CASSKTGAPGNTGELFF.